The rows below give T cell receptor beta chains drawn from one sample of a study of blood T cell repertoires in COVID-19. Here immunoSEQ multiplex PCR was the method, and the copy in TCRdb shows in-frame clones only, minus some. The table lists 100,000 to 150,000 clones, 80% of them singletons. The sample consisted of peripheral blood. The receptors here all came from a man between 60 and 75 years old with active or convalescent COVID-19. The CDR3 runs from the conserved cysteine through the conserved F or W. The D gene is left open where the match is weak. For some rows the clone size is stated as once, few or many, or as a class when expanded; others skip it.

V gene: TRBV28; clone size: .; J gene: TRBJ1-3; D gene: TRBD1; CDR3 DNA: TGTGCCAGCAGCCAGGGACAGGGGCTCTCTGGAAACACCATATATTTT; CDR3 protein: CASSQGQGLSGNTIYF
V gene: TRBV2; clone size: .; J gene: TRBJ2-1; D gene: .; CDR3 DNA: TGTGCCAGCAGTGAAGACGGGAATGAGCAGTTCTTC; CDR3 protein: CASSEDGNEQFF
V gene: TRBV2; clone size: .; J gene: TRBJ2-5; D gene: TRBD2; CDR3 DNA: TGTGCCAGCAGTGAAGCGCGGACTAGCGGGAGCCAGACCCAGTACTTC; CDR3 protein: CASSEARTSGSQTQYF
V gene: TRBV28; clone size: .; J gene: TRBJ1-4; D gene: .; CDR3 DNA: TGTGCCAGCAGTTTTATCAGGGCGGATGAAAAACTGTTTTTT; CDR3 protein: CASSFIRADEKLFF
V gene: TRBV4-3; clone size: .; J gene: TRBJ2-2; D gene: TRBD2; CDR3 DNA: TGCGCCAGCAGTCCCGGGACCCAGCGGGATAGGGGGGAGCTGTTTTTT; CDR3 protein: CASSPGTQRDRGELFF
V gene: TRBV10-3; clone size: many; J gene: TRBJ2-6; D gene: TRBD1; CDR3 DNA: TGTGCCATCGAAGACAGGGCTGGGGCCAACGTCCTGACTTTC; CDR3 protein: CAIEDRAGANVLTF
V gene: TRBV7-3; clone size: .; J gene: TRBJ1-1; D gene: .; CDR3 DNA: TGTGCCAGCAGCTCTCGGACAGCTGGCACTGAAGCTTTCTTT; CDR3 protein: CASSSRTAGTEAFF
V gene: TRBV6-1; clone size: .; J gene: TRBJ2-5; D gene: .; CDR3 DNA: TGTGCCAGCAGTGAATGGGTTCCAGAGGGTAGCCAGTACTTC; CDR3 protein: CASSEWVPEGSQYF
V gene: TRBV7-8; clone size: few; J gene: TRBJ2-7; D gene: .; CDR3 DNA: TGTGCCAGCAGCCCAGGGAACGAGCAGTACTTC; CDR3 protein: CASSPGNEQYF
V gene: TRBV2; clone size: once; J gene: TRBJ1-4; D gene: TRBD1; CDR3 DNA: TGTGCCAGCAGTGAAGATGAGACAGGGTCTGAAAAACTGTTTTTT; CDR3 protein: CASSEDETGSEKLFF
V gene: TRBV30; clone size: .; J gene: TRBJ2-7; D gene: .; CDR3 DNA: TGTGCCTGGAGTTTGGAGGGGGAGCAGTACTTC; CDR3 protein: CAWSLEGEQYF
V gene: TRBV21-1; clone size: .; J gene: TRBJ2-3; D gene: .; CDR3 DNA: TGTGCCAGCAGCAAAAGAAGGAATAGCGGGAGAGATACGCAGTATTTT; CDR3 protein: CASSKRRNSGRDTQYF
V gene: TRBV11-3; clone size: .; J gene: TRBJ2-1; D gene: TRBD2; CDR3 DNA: TGTGCCAGCAGCTTAGGGACTAGCGGATTGAGCTCCTACAATGAGCAGTTCTTC; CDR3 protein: CASSLGTSGLSSYNEQFF
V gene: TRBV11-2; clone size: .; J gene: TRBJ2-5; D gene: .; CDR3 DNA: TGTGCCAGCAGCTTAAACAGGGCAGTCCAAGAGACCCAGTACTTC; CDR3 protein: CASSLNRAVQETQYF
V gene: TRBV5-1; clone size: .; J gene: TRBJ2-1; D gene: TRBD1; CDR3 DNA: TGCGCCAGCAGCCCAAGGACAGGGAACGATGAGCAGTTCTTC; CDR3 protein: CASSPRTGNDEQFF
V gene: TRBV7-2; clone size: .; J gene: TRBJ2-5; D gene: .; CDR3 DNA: TGTGCCAGCAGCTCGACACGGGGCCCCGGGAGGACCCAGTACTTC; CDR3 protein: CASSSTRGPGRTQYF
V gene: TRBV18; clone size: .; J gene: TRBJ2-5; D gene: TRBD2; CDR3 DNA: TGTGCCAGCTCACCCAGCCTAGCGGGAGGCGAGACCCAGTACTTC; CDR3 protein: CASSPSLAGGETQYF
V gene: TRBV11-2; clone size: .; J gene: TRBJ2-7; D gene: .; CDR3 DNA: TGTGCCAGCAGCTTAATGAACAGTCTTCAGGAGCAGTACTTC; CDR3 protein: CASSLMNSLQEQYF
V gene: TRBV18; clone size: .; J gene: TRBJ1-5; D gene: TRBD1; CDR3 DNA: TGTGCCAGCTCGACAGGGAGGAATCAGCCCCAGCATTTT; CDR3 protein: CASSTGRNQPQHF
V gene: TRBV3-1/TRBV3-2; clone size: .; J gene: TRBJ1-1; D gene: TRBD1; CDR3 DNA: TGTGCCAGCAGCGAGGGACAGGGGCAAAACACTGAAGCTTTCTTT; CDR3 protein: CASSEGQGQNTEAFF
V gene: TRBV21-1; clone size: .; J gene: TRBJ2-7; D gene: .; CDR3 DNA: TGTGCCAGCAGCCCAGGGTTGGGACAGGGTGCCTCCTACGAGCAGTACTTC; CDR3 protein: CASSPGLGQGASYEQYF
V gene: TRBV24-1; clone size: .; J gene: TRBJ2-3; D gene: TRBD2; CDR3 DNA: TGTGCCACCAGTGATTTCCGCGGGACTAGCGGGAGGGCGGCGACAGATACGCAGTATTTT; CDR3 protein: CATSDFRGTSGRAATDTQYF
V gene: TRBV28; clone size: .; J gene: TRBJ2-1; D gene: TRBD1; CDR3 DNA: TGTGCCAGCCACAGGGGGTTGATAAATGAGCAGTTCTTC; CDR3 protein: CASHRGLINEQFF
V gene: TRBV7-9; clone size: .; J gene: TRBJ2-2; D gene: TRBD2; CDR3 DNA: TGTGCCAGCAGCTTAGGTAGCGGGAGGGCCGAGAGGACCGGGGAGCTGTTTTTT; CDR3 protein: CASSLGSGRAERTGELFF
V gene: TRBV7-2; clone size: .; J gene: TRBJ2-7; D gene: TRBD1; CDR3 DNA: TGTGCCAGCAGCACGAGGACAGGGGGGTACGAGCAGTACTTC; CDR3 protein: CASSTRTGGYEQYF
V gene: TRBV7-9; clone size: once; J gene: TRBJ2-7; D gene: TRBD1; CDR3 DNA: TGTGCCAGCAGCCCATTGACAGGGGCCCCTTGGGACGAGCAGTACTTC; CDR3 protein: CASSPLTGAPWDEQYF
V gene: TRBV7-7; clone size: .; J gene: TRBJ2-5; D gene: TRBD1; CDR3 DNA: TGTGCCAGCAGCCGGGACAGGGGGGTGGAGACCCAGTACTTC; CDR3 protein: CASSRDRGVETQYF
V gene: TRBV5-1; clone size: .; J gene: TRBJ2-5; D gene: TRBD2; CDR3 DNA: TGCGCCAGCAGCTCGGCTAGCGGGAGTTTCGGTGAGACCCAGTACTTC; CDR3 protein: CASSSASGSFGETQYF
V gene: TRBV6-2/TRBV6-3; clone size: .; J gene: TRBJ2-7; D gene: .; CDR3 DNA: TGTGCCAGCAGTCCCGCCGTTTTGACTAGCTACGAGCAGTACTTC; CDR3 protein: CASSPAVLTSYEQYF
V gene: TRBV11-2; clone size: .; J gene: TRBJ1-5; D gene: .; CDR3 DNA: TGTGCCAGCAGATCGGTCACGCGGCCCCAGCATTTT; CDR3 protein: CASRSVTRPQHF
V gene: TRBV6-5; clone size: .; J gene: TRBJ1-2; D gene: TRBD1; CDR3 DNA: TGTGCCAGCAGATCTACAGGACAGGGGGTTTACGGCTACACCTTC; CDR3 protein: CASRSTGQGVYGYTF
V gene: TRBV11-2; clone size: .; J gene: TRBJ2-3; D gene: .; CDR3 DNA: TGTGCCAGCAGCCCGCAGGGCCCAACCTTCCCTAGCACAGATACGCAGTATTTT; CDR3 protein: CASSPQGPTFPSTDTQYF
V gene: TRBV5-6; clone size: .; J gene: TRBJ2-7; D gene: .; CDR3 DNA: TGTGCCAGCACCTCCTGGAGGGACAGATACGAGCAGTACTTC; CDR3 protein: CASTSWRDRYEQYF
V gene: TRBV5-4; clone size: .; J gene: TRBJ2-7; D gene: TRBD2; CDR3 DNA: TGTGCCAGCAGCTTGGCGGGAGGGACCTACGAGCAGTACTTC; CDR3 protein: CASSLAGGTYEQYF
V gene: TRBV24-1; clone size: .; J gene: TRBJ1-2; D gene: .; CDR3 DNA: TGTGCCACCAGTGGGGGGGGCGCCTATGGCTACACCTTC; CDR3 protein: CATSGGGAYGYTF
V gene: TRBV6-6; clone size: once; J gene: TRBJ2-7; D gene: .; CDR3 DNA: TGTGCCAGCAGTTACACCACTCGCTCCCTGGGCCTCGAGCAGTACTTC; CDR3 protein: CASSYTTRSLGLEQYF
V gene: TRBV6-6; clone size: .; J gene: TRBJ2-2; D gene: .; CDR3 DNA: TGTGCCAGCAGTTACCGGGGAGCCGGGGAGCTGTTTTTT; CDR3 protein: CASSYRGAGELFF
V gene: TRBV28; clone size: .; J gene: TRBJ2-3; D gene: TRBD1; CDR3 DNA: TGTGCCAGCAGTCCGGGACAGACTACAGATACGCAGTATTTT; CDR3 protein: CASSPGQTTDTQYF
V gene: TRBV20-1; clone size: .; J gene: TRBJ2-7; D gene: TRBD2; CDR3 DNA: TGCAGTGCTAGTAGTGTGGGTAGCGGGCCCGTGTTGGCAGAGCAGTACTTC; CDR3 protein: CSASSVGSGPVLAEQYF
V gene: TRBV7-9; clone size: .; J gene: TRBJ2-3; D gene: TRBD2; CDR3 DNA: TGTGCCAGCGGGAGACTAGCGGGAGTGGCAGATACGCAGTATTTT; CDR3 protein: CASGRLAGVADTQYF
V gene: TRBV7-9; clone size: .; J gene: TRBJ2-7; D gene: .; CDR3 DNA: TGTGCCAGCAGCTTAACCGCACAGACCTCCTACGAGCAGTACTTC; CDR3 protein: CASSLTAQTSYEQYF
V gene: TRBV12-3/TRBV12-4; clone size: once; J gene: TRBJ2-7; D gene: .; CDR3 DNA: TGTGCCAGCAGCCTAAGGAGAGCTGGCGAGCAGTACTTC; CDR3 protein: CASSLRRAGEQYF
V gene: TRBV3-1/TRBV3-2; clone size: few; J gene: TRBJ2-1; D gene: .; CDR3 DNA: TGTGCCAGCAGCCAAAGTCTGGACTTAGGTGAGCAGTTCTTC; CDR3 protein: CASSQSLDLGEQFF
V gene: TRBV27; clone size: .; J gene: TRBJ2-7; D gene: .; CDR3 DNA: TGTGCCGGAGAAACAGGGATCTACTACGAGCAGTACTTC; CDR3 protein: CAGETGIYYEQYF
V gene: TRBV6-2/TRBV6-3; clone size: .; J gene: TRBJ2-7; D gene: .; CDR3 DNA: TGTGCCAGCAGTTACGGACGGGGGTACTACGAGCAGTACTTC; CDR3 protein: CASSYGRGYYEQYF